A selection of T cell receptor beta chains follows, all from one sample in a study of blood T cell repertoires in COVID-19. Generated by immunoSEQ multiplex PCR, the TCRdb table keeps only in-frame clones and is missing some. The table lists some 200,000 clones, roughly 82% of them singletons. Sequencing was carried out using PBMCs or T cells enriched from blood (not recorded which). These receptors all come from a middle-aged man who had recovered from COVID-19. The CDR3 runs from the conserved cysteine through the conserved F or W. Each record gives: J gene, V gene, D gene, CDR3 protein. The D gene is left open where the match is weak.

j_call: TRBJ2-6
v_call: TRBV7-2
d_call: NA
cdr3_aa: CASSPLASGANVLTF

j_call: TRBJ1-4
v_call: TRBV3-1/TRBV3-2
d_call: NA
cdr3_aa: CASSPQGGRGEKLFF

j_call: TRBJ1-2
v_call: TRBV5-4
d_call: TRBD1
cdr3_aa: CASSSVTGVHGYTF

j_call: TRBJ2-3
v_call: TRBV9
d_call: NA
cdr3_aa: CASSEPQGISDTQYF

j_call: TRBJ1-3
v_call: TRBV7-9
d_call: NA
cdr3_aa: CASSLVVRLKSSGNTIYF

j_call: TRBJ2-3
v_call: TRBV7-9
d_call: TRBD2
cdr3_aa: CASTLAGNADTQYF

j_call: TRBJ1-1
v_call: TRBV12-5
d_call: NA
cdr3_aa: CASGLEEYTEAFF

j_call: TRBJ2-1
v_call: TRBV6-5
d_call: TRBD1
cdr3_aa: CASSYSGQGAGNEQFF

j_call: TRBJ1-2
v_call: TRBV7-2
d_call: TRBD1
cdr3_aa: CASSLGQGAYYGYTF

j_call: TRBJ2-2
v_call: TRBV7-6
d_call: TRBD1
cdr3_aa: CASSYDRERAGELFF

j_call: TRBJ2-4
v_call: TRBV7-9
d_call: TRBD2
cdr3_aa: CASSLGQAGDIQYF

j_call: TRBJ1-2
v_call: TRBV5-1
d_call: NA
cdr3_aa: CASSRRDLGFNYGYTF

j_call: TRBJ1-1
v_call: TRBV5-6
d_call: NA
cdr3_aa: CASSLWFLGARGTEAFF

j_call: TRBJ2-1
v_call: TRBV7-3
d_call: TRBD2
cdr3_aa: CASSLQAGGENEQFF

j_call: TRBJ2-6
v_call: TRBV28
d_call: NA
cdr3_aa: CAEQSSGANVLTF

j_call: TRBJ2-7
v_call: TRBV7-7
d_call: TRBD1
cdr3_aa: CASSVTGTGSYEQYF

j_call: TRBJ2-1
v_call: TRBV27
d_call: TRBD2
cdr3_aa: CASSLAGPYNEQFF

j_call: TRBJ1-1
v_call: TRBV3-1/TRBV3-2
d_call: TRBD1
cdr3_aa: CASSRAGGGASPEAFF

j_call: TRBJ2-7
v_call: TRBV6-4
d_call: NA
cdr3_aa: CASSDPGGEQYF

j_call: TRBJ2-7
v_call: TRBV9
d_call: TRBD1
cdr3_aa: CASSPLGQGVSYEQYF

j_call: TRBJ2-7
v_call: TRBV28
d_call: NA
cdr3_aa: CASSLSYPGSYEQYF

j_call: TRBJ2-7
v_call: TRBV2
d_call: TRBD1
cdr3_aa: CASSEFRDSSYEQYF

j_call: TRBJ2-1
v_call: TRBV28
d_call: TRBD2
cdr3_aa: CASESGSGSINEQFF

j_call: TRBJ2-3
v_call: TRBV15
d_call: NA
cdr3_aa: CATSGHDTATSTDTQYF

j_call: TRBJ2-1
v_call: TRBV19
d_call: NA
cdr3_aa: CASSIEGRALNEQFF

j_call: TRBJ2-7
v_call: TRBV11-2
d_call: NA
cdr3_aa: CASSLGLLSYEQYF

j_call: TRBJ2-7
v_call: TRBV28
d_call: NA
cdr3_aa: CASSLEGGSYEQYF

j_call: TRBJ2-7
v_call: TRBV18
d_call: NA
cdr3_aa: CASSPAGTYEQYF

j_call: TRBJ2-5
v_call: TRBV12-5
d_call: NA
cdr3_aa: CASLGLEETQYF

j_call: TRBJ1-1
v_call: TRBV10-3
d_call: TRBD1
cdr3_aa: CAIGDRARLPVHF

j_call: TRBJ2-1
v_call: TRBV30
d_call: NA
cdr3_aa: CAWSGRDLSSYNEQFF

j_call: TRBJ2-5
v_call: TRBV19
d_call: NA
cdr3_aa: CASSPHGEAETQYF

j_call: TRBJ2-4
v_call: TRBV6-2/TRBV6-3
d_call: NA
cdr3_aa: CASSDPGVQEAIQYF

j_call: TRBJ1-2
v_call: TRBV27
d_call: NA
cdr3_aa: CASSPNPYGQYGYTF

j_call: TRBJ2-5
v_call: TRBV5-6
d_call: TRBD2
cdr3_aa: CASSSTSEKETQYF

j_call: TRBJ2-3
v_call: TRBV10-1
d_call: NA
cdr3_aa: CASSELEAEFTDTQYF

j_call: TRBJ2-5
v_call: TRBV5-1
d_call: TRBD2
cdr3_aa: CASSLGLAGAVGTQYF

j_call: TRBJ1-1
v_call: TRBV29-1
d_call: NA
cdr3_aa: CSVDGVTNTEAFF

j_call: TRBJ1-5
v_call: TRBV3-1/TRBV3-2
d_call: NA
cdr3_aa: CASSQDRTGQPQHF

j_call: TRBJ1-4
v_call: TRBV27
d_call: TRBD1
cdr3_aa: CASGTGYATNEKLFF

j_call: TRBJ2-3
v_call: TRBV2
d_call: TRBD2
cdr3_aa: CASLEEREVPTDTQYF

j_call: TRBJ2-7
v_call: TRBV15
d_call: TRBD1
cdr3_aa: CATSSRQGGSHEQYF

j_call: TRBJ1-6
v_call: TRBV4-3
d_call: TRBD1
cdr3_aa: CASSPLDRGGSPLHF

j_call: TRBJ1-5
v_call: TRBV15
d_call: TRBD1
cdr3_aa: CATSRDNRGVQPQHF

j_call: TRBJ1-1
v_call: TRBV9
d_call: TRBD1
cdr3_aa: CASSVAALGQQNTEAFF

j_call: TRBJ2-1
v_call: TRBV3-1/TRBV3-2
d_call: TRBD2
cdr3_aa: CASSQDVGGSSYNEQFF

j_call: TRBJ2-3
v_call: TRBV5-6
d_call: NA
cdr3_aa: CASSLRSAQYF

j_call: TRBJ2-3
v_call: TRBV4-3
d_call: NA
cdr3_aa: CASSQAVESYAADTQYF

j_call: TRBJ2-7
v_call: TRBV7-2
d_call: NA
cdr3_aa: CASSQGGSEQYF

j_call: TRBJ2-5
v_call: TRBV4-2
d_call: TRBD2
cdr3_aa: CASSQDRALAGETQYF

j_call: TRBJ2-1
v_call: TRBV12-5
d_call: TRBD2
cdr3_aa: CASSGTSARSNEQFF

j_call: TRBJ1-5
v_call: TRBV28
d_call: TRBD1
cdr3_aa: CASSFLRRTGTINQPQHF

j_call: TRBJ1-2
v_call: TRBV7-2
d_call: TRBD1
cdr3_aa: CASSLARGLDYGYTF

j_call: TRBJ2-1
v_call: TRBV4-3
d_call: NA
cdr3_aa: CASSQDPGELTRNEQFF

j_call: TRBJ1-1
v_call: TRBV7-2
d_call: NA
cdr3_aa: CASSPYLNTEAFF